Sequencing of this TCR beta chain was carried out in a study of beta chain features in type 1 diabetes. For this clone: Its antigen remains unknown.

The V segment lost 3 bases and the J segment 5 bases; nucleotides outside the gene matches: 13. The germline gives CDR1 SEHNR, CDR2 FQNEAQ (reference sequence). This CDR3 region has 18 residues. Study-level results: Shorter TCRB CDR3s, moderately but significantly so, marked every one of the four CD4+ subsets in Type 1 diabetes patients.

The study reverse transcribed the entire isolated RNA, so it sequenced expressed TCRB transcripts. Assay: immunoSEQ multiplex PCR; the TCRdb copy retains only in-frame clones and omits some. The table includes 25,000 to 30,000 clones, about two thirds detected once. Sequenced input: Tregs from blood. The source is a woman under 40 with type 1 diabetes. This chain joins TRBV7-9 and TRBJ2-1; 10 positions agree with TRBD2. Here the CDR3 reads CASSFFFTSLAGNNEQFF. CDR3 sequence (DNA): TGTGCCAGCAGCTTTTTCTTTACTTCACTAGCGGGAAACAATGAGCAGTTCTTC. Supplemented by reference TRBV7-9 and TRBJ2-1, the full variable domain reads DTGVSQNPRHKITKRGQNVTFRCDPISEHNRLYWYRQTLGQGPEFLTYFQNEAQLEKSRLLSDRFSAERPKGSFSTLEIQRTEQGDSAMYLCASSFFFTSLAGNNEQFFGPGTRLTVL.